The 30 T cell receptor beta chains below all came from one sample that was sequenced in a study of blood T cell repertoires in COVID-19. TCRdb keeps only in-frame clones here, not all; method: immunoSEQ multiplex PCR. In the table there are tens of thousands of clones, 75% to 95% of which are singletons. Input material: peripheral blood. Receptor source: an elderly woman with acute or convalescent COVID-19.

CDR3 sequence: CASSKAGWTSGRYEQYF. The CDR3 coding sequence is TGTGCCAGCAGCAAAGCGGGGTGGACTAGCGGGCGCTACGAGCAGTACTTC. The chain uses TRBV21-1 and TRBJ2-7; the table gives TRBD2 as D, unverified against the DNA. TRBV21-1 is deemed a pseudogene. CDR3 length: 17 residues.

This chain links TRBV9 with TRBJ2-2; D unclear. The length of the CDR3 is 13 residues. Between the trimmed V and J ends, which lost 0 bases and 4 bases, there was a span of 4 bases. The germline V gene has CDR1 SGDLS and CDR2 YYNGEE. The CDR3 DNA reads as TGTGCCAGCAGCGTAGCGTTCACCGGGGAGCTGTTTTTT. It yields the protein CASSVAFTGELFF.

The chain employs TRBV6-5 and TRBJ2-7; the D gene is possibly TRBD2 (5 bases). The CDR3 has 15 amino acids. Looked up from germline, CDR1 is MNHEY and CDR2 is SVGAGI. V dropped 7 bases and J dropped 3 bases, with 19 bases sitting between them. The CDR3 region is CASTDLVARNYEQYF. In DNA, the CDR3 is TGTGCCAGCACAGACTTAGTAGCGAGGAACTACGAGCAGTACTTC.

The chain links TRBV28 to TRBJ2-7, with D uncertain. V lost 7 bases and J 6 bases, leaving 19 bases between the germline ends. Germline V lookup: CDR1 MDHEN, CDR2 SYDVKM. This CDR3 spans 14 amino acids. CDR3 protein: CASIGPLTLSEQYF. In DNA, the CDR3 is TGTGCCAGCATTGGGCCCCTGACCTTGAGCGAGCAGTACTTC.

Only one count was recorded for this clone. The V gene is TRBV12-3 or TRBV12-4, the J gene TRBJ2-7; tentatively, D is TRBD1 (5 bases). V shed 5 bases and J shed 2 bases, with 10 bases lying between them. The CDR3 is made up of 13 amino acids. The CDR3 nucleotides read TGTGCCAGCAGTCTGACAGTAGCCTACGAGCAGTACTTC. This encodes CASSLTVAYEQYF.

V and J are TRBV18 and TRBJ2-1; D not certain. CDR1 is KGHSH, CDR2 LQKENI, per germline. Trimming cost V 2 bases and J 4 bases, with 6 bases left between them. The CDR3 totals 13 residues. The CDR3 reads CASSPSEYNEQFF. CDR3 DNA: TGTGCCAGCTCACCAAGCGAATACAATGAGCAGTTCTTC.

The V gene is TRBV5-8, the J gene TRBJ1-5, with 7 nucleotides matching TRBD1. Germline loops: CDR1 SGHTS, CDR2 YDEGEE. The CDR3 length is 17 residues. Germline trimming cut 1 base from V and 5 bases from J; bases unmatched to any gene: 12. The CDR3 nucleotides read TGTGCCAGCAGCTTGACCTTTGGAGGGCAGGGGGATCAGCCCCAGCATTTT. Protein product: CASSLTFGGQGDQPQHF.

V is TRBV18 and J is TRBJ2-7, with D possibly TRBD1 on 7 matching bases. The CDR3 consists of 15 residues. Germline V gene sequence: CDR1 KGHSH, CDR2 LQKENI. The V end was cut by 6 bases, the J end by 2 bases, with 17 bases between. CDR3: CASSEGQGGPYEQYF. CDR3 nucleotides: TGTGCCAGCTCGGAGGGGCAGGGGGGCCCCTACGAGCAGTACTTC. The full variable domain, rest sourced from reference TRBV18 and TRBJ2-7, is NAGVMQNPRHLVRRRGQEARLRCSPMKGHSHVYWYRQLPEEGLKFMVYLQKENIIDESGMPKERFSAEFPKEGPSILRIQQVVRGDSAAYFCASSEGQGGPYEQYFGPGTRLTVT.

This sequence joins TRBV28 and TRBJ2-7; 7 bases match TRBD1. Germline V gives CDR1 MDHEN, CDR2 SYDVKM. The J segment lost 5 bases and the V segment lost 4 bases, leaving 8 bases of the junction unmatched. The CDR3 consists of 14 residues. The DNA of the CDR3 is TGTGCCAGCAGTTGGGGACAGATATCAAACGAGCAGTACTTC. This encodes CASSWGQISNEQYF.

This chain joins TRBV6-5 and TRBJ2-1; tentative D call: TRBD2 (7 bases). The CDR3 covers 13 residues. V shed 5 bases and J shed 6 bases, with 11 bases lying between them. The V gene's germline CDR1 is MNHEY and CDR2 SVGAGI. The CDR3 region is CASSTGGRNEQFF. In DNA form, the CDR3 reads TGTGCCAGCAGTACGGGGGGCCGCAATGAGCAGTTCTTC.

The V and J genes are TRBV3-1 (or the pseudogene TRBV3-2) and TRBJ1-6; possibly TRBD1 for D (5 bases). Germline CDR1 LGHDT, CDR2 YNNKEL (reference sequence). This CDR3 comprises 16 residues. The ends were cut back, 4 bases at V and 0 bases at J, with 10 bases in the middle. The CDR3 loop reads CASSPQGTSYNSPLHF. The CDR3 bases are TGTGCCAGCAGCCCCCAGGGAACCTCCTATAATTCACCCCTCCACTTT.

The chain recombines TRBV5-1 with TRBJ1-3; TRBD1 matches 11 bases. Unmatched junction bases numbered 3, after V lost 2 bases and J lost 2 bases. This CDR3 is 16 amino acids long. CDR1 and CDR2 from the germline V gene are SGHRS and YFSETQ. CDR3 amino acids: CASSFLDRGPGNTIYF. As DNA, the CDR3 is TGCGCCAGCAGCTTCTTGGACAGGGGGCCTGGAAACACCATATATTTT.

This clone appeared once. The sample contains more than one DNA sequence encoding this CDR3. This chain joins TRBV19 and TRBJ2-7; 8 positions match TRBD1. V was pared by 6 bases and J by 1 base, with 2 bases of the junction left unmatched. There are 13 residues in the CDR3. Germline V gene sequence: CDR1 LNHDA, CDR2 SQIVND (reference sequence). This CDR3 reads CASRGTGSYEQYF. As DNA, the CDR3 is TGTGCCAGTAGGGGGACAGGATCCTACGAGCAGTACTTC.

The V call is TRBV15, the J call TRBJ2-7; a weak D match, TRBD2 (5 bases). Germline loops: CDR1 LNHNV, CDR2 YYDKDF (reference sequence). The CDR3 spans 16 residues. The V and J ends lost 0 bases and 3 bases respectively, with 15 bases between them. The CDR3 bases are TGTGCCACCAGCAGAGATCTGGTGGGAGTTGGCTACGAGCAGTACTTC. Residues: CATSRDLVGVGYEQYF.

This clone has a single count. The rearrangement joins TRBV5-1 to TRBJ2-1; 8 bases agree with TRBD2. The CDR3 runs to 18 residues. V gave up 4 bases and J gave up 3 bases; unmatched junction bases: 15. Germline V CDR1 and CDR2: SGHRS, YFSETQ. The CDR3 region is CASSPRLASAEVYNEQFF. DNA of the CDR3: TGCGCCAGCAGCCCTAGACTAGCGTCCGCTGAGGTCTACAATGAGCAGTTCTTC.

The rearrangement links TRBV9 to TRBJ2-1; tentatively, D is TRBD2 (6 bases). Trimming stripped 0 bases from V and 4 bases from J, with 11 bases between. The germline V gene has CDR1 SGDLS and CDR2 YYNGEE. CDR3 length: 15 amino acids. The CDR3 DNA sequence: TGTGCCAGCAGCGTAGATGGGACTCTTTACAATGAGCAGTTCTTC. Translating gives CASSVDGTLYNEQFF. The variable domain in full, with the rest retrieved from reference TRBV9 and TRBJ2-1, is DSGVTQTPKHLITATGQRVTLRCSPRSGDLSVYWYQQSLDQGLQFLIQYYNGEERAKGNILERFSAQQFPDLHSELNLSSLELGDSALYFCASSVDGTLYNEQFFGPGTRLTVL.

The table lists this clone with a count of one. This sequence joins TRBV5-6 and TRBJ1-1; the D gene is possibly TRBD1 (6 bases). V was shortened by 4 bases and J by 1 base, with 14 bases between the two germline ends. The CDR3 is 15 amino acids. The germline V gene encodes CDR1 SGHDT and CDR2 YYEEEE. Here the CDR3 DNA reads TGTGCCAGCAGCACCTTACAGGGCAGGAACACTGAAGCTTTCTTT. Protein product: CASSTLQGRNTEAFF.

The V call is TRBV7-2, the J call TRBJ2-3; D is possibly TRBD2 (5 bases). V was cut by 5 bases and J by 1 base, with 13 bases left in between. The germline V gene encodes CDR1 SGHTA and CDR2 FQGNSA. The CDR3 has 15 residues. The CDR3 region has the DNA TGTGCCAGCAGCCGTCCTAGCTTGGGCACAGATACGCAGTATTTT. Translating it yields CASSRPSLGTDTQYF. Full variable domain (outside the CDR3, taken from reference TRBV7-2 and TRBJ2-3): GAGVSQSPSNKVTEKGKDVELRCDPISGHTALYWYRQSLGQGLEFLIYFQGNSAPDKSGLPSDRFSAERTGGSVSTLTIQRTQQEDSAVYLCASSRPSLGTDTQYFGPGTRLTVL.

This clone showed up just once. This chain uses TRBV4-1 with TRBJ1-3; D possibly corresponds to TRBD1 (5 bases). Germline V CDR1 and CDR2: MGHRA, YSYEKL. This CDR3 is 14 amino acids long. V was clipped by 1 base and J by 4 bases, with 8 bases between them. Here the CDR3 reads CASSQASGGNTIYF. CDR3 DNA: TGCGCCAGCAGCCAAGCATCAGGGGGAAACACCATATATTTT.

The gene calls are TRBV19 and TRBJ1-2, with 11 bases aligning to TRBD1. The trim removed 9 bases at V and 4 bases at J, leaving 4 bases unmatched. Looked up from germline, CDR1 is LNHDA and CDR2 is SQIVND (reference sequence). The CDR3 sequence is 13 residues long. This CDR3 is CASRTGGSYGYTF. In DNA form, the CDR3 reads TGTGCCAGCCGGACAGGGGGCTCCTATGGCTACACCTTC.

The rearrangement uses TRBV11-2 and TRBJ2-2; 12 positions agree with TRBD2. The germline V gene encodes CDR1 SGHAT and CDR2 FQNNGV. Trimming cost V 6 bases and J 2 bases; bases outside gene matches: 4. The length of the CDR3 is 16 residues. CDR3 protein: CASRGLAGLNTGELFF. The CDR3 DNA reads TGTGCCAGCAGGGGACTAGCGGGCCTAAACACCGGGGAGCTGTTTTTT.

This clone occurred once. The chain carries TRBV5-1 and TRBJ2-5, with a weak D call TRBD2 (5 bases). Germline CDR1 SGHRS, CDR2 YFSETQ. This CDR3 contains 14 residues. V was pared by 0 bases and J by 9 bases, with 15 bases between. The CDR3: CASSLVQDWSPQYF. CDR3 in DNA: TGCGCCAGCAGCTTGGTCCAGGACTGGAGTCCCCAGTACTTC.

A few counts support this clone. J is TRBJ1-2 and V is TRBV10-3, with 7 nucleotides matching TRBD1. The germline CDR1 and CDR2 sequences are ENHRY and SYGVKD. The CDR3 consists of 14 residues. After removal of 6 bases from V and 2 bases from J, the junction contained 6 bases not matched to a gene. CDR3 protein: CAISQGGDNYGYTF. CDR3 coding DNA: TGTGCCATCAGCCAGGGGGGAGACAACTATGGCTACACCTTC.

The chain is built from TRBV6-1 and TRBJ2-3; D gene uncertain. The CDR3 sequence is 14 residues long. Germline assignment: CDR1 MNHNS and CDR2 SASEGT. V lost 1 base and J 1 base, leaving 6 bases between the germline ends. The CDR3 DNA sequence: TGTGCCAGCAGTGAAGGCTATGGCACAGATACGCAGTATTTT. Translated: CASSEGYGTDTQYF.

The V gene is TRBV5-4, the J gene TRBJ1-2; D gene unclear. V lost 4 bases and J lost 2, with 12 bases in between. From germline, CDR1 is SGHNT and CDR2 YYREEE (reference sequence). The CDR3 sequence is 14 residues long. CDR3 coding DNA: TGTGCCAGCAGCCCGGTGGAGGTCAACTATGGCTACACCTTC. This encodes CASSPVEVNYGYTF.

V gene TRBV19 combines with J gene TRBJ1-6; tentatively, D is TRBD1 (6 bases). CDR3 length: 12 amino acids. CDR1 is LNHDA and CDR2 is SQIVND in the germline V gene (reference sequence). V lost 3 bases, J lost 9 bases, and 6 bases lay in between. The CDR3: CASSMTGSPLHF. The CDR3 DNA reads TGTGCCAGTAGTATGACAGGTTCACCCCTCCACTTT.

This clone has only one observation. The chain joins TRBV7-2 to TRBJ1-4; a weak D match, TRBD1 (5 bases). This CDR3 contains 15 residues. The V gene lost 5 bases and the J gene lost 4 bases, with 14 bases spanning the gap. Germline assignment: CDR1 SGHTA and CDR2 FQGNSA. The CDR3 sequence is CASSLGPTDNEKLFF. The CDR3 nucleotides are TGTGCCAGCAGCCTCGGCCCGACAGATAATGAAAAACTGTTTTTT.

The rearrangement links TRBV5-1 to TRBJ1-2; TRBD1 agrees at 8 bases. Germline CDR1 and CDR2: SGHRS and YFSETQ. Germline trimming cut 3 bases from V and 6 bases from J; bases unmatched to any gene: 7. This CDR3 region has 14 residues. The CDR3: CASSSRQGMDGYTF. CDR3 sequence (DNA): TGCGCCAGCAGCTCCCGACAGGGGATGGATGGCTACACCTTC.

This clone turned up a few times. Written as DNA, the CDR3 is TGCGCCAGCAGCTTGCAGGGGGCGTTAACCTCTGGGGCCAACGTCCTGACTTTC. Its translation: CASSLQGALTSGANVLTF. The rearrangement links TRBV5-1 to TRBJ2-6, with 8 bases lining up with TRBD1. The CDR3 contains 18 residues. The V gene's germline CDR1 is SGHRS and CDR2 YFSETQ. Germline trimming cut 1 base from V and 0 bases from J; bases unmatched to any gene: 6. Supplemented by reference TRBV5-1 and TRBJ2-6, the full variable domain reads KAGVTQTPRYLIKTRGQQVTLSCSPISGHRSVSWYQQTPGQGLQFLFEYFSETQRNKGNFPGRFSGRQFSNSRSEMNVSTLELGDSALYLCASSLQGALTSGANVLTFGAGSRLTVL.

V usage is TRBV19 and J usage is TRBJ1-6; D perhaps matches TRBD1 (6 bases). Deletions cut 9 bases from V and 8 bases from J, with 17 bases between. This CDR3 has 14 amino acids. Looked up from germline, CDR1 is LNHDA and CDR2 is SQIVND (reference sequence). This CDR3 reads CASREGGNYSPLHF. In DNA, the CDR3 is TGTGCCAGCAGGGAGGGGGGGAATTATTCACCCCTCCACTTT.